This paragraph reports one T cell receptor beta chain. As yet, its antigen is unknown. Uncultured naive and memory CD4+ T cells supplied DNA for deep TCR-beta sequencing. Only in-frame clones appear in the TCRdb table, and some are missing; sequencing was by immunoSEQ multiplex PCR. The sample holds roughly 36,000 clones; approximately 85% are singletons and the top ten take roughly 3.2%. This entry belongs to a study of CD4 T cells in relation to SARS-CoV-2 and coronaviruses. Whole-study findings and limits: In around two thirds of donors, memory CD4+ clonotypes crossrecognized SARS-CoV-2 and at least one common cold coronavirus spike.

This receptor was obtained from an adult with COVID-19. The sequenced material came from memory CD4+ T cells from PBMCs.

The CDR3 bases are TGTGCCAGCAGTGATCGCGGGAGACTCGATACGCAGTATTTT. Its protein product is CASSDRGRLDTQYF. The V and J genes are TRBV2 and TRBJ2-3; 7 bases agree with TRBD2. J gave up 6 bases and V 3 bases, and 6 bases lay outside the gene matches. Germline V gene lookup returns CDR1 SNHLY and CDR2 FYNNEI. The CDR3 has 14 amino acids.